This T cell receptor beta chain was captured by sequencing in a study of breast tumors, draining lymph nodes, adjacent tissues. Findings and caveats of the study: Tumor T cell lymph node origin was a supported hypothesis, not proven. Tumor and nontumor repertoires were significantly more similar in luminal-like than in basal-like breast cancer.

TCRdb ran MiXCR on the multiplex PCR reads and lists one entry per CDR3 protein. This sample has about 180,000 distinct CDR3 sequences, with roughly a third found just once. This clonotype was found many times. No antigen is known for it. The V end was cut by 2 bases, the J end by 2 bases, with 15 bases between. Germline V gene lookup returns CDR1 MGHRA and CDR2 YSYEKL. There are 16 residues in the CDR3. Axillary draining lymph nodes of breast cancer patients supplied the node samples. This TCR derives from a female donor with breast cancer. Some clones in this sample may be carry-over from other donors' samples. The gene calls are TRBV4-1 and TRBJ1-2, with D possibly being TRBD1 (5 bases). The sample was axillary lymph node tissue. The CDR3 coding sequence is TGCGCCAGCAGCCAACCCGGTACGGCAGGGAACTATGGCTACACCTTC. Translated, it gives CASSQPGTAGNYGYTF.